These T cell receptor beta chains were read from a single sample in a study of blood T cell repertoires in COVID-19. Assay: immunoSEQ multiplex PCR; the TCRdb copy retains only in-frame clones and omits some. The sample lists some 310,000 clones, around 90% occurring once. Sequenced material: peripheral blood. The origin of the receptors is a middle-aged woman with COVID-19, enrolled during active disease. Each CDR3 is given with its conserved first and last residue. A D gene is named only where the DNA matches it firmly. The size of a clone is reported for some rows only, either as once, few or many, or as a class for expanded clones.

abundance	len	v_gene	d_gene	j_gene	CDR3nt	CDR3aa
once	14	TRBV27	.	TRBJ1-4	TGTGCCAGCAGTTTGACCAATACGGGAGAAAAACTGTTTTTT	CASSLTNTGEKLFF
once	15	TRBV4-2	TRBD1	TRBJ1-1	TGTGCCAGCAGCCAAGACAGGGGGCTAAACACTGAAGCTTTCTTT	CASSQDRGLNTEAFF
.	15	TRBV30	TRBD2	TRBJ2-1	TGTGCCTGGAGTGGGGGGGGACCGGGTCACAATGAGCAGTTCTTC	CAWSGGGPGHNEQFF
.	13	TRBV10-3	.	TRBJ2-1	TGTGCCATCAGTGGGTCGCAAGGAGATGAGCAGTTCTTC	CAISGSQGDEQFF
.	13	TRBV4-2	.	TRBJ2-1	TGTGCCAGCAGCCAAGGACGGGGGAATGAGCAGTTCTTC	CASSQGRGNEQFF
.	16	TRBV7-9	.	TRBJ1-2	TGTGCCAGCAGTTCTAAAGATGGGTGGCGGGGGTCTGGCTACACCTTC	CASSSKDGWRGSGYTF
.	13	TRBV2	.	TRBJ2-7	TGTGCCAGCGCCGGGAGCACTCCATACGAGCAGTACTTC	CASAGSTPYEQYF
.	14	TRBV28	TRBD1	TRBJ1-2	TGTGCCAGCAGTCTGGACAGGAATAACTATGGCTACACCTTC	CASSLDRNNYGYTF
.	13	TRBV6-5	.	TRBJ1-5	TGTGCCAGCAGTTTACAGGTTAATCAGCCCCAGCATTTT	CASSLQVNQPQHF
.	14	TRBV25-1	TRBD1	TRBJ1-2	TGTGCCAGCAGTAAGTTTTTAAGGGGGCTCGGCTACACCTTC	CASSKFLRGLGYTF
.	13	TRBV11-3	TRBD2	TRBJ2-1	TGTGCCAGCAGCTCGCGGGAGGGCCTTGAGCAGTTCTTC	CASSSREGLEQFF
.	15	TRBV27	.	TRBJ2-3	TGTGCCAGCAGTTTATCCTGGGGGGGCACAGATACGCAGTATTTT	CASSLSWGGTDTQYF
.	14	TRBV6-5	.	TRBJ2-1	TGTGCCAGCAGCCCAGGAATCACCTACAATGAGCAGTTCTTC	CASSPGITYNEQFF
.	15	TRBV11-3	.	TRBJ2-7	TGTGCCAGCAGCTTTGCGTCAGGGGAGACTTACGAGCAGTACTTC	CASSFASGETYEQYF
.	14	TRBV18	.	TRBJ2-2	TGTGCCAGCTCAAGGTTGGAGATCCCCGGGGAGCTGTTTTTT	CASSRLEIPGELFF
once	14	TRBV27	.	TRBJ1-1	TGTGCCAGCAGTCTTACCCGGGGGAACACTGAAGCTTTCTTT	CASSLTRGNTEAFF
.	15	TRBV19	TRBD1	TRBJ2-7	TGTGCCAGTAGTACCAAGACAGGGGGCGCTTACGAGCAGTACTTC	CASSTKTGGAYEQYF
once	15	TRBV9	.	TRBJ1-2	TGTGCCAGCAGCGTAGGACGCCAGGGCCATGATGGCTACACCTTC	CASSVGRQGHDGYTF
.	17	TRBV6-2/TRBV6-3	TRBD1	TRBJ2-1	TGTGCCAGCAGTTACTCCAGGGGACAGGGGGCGCGAAATGAGCAGTTCTTC	CASSYSRGQGARNEQFF
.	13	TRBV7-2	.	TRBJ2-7	TGTGCCAGCAGCTTCCGGGAAAGCTACGAGCAGTACTTC	CASSFRESYEQYF
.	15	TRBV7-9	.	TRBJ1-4	TGTGCCAGCAGCGCTAGACAGTCAACTAATGAAAAACTGTTTTTT	CASSARQSTNEKLFF
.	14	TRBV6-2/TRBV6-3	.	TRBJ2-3	TGTGCCAGCAGTCCCCGACAGGAGTCAGATACGCAGTATTTT	CASSPRQESDTQYF
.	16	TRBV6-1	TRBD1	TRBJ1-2	TGTGCCAGCAGTGAAGCGTGGACAGGGCGTCTCTATGGCTACACCTTC	CASSEAWTGRLYGYTF
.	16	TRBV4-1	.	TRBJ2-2	TGCGCCAGCAGCCACCCCGGGACAACTAACACCGGGGAGCTGTTTTTT	CASSHPGTTNTGELFF
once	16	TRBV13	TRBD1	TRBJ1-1	TGTGCCAGCAGCCTATACAGGGGGCGAGGGGACACTGAAGCTTTCTTT	CASSLYRGRGDTEAFF
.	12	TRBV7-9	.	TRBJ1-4	TGTGCCAGCAGCTCGTCGAATGAAAAACTGTTTTTT	CASSSSNEKLFF
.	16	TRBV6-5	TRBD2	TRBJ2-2	TGTGCCAGCAGTTACGCGGCGGGAGGGAGGACCGGGGAGCTGTTTTTT	CASSYAAGGRTGELFF
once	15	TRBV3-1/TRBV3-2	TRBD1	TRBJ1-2	TGTGCCAGCAGCCTATCACGGACAGGGCACTATGGCTACACCTTC	CASSLSRTGHYGYTF
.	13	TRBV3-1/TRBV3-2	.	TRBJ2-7	TGTGCCAGCAGCCACGCCGGGAGCTACGAGCAGTACTTC	CASSHAGSYEQYF
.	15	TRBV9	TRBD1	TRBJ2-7	TGTGCCAGCAGCTCAACCGGGGGACAGGGCTCCGAGCAGTACTTC	CASSSTGGQGSEQYF
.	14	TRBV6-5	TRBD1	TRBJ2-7	TGTGCCAGCAGTTTGGACAGGGGCGATTACGAGCAGTACTTC	CASSLDRGDYEQYF
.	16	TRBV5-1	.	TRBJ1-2	TGCGCCAGCAGCCCAGGGGCCGGGGTACAAGACTATGGCTACACCTTC	CASSPGAGVQDYGYTF
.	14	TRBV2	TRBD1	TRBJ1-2	TGTGCCAGCAGCCCCGGGACAGGGGACTATGGCTACACCTTC	CASSPGTGDYGYTF
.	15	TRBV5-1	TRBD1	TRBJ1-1	TGCGCCAGCAGCTTTGGTCAGGGGGCAGGGACTGAAGCTTTCTTT	CASSFGQGAGTEAFF
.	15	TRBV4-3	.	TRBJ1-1	TGCGCCAGCAGCCAAACCCCGACAGTGAACACTGAAGCTTTCTTT	CASSQTPTVNTEAFF
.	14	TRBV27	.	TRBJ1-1	TGTGCCAGCAGGAATAGGGGAATGAACACTGAAGCTTTCTTT	CASRNRGMNTEAFF
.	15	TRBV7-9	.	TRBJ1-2	TGTGCCAGCAGCTTAGAAGGGGCTCGGTACTATGGCTACACCTTC	CASSLEGARYYGYTF
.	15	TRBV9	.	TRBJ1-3	TGTGCCAGCAGCACTCGACGGAGCTCTGGAAACACCATATATTTT	CASSTRRSSGNTIYF
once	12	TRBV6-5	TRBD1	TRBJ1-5	TGTGCAGTGGGACAGGGCAATCAGCCCCAGCATTTT	CAVGQGNQPQHF
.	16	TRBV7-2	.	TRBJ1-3	TGTGCCAGCAGCTTAGTTTCTAGGACGGGGGGAAACACCATATATTTT	CASSLVSRTGGNTIYF
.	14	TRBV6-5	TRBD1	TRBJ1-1	TGTGCCAGCAGCCCAAGGACAGGGTGGACTGAAGCTTTCTTT	CASSPRTGWTEAFF
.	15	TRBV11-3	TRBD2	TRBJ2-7	TGTGCCAGCAGCTTAGGGGGGGGAGTCCACTACGAGCAGTACTTC	CASSLGGGVHYEQYF
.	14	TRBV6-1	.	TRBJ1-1	TGTGCCAGCAGTGATTTAAGGGGAGGTACTGAAGCTTTCTTT	CASSDLRGGTEAFF
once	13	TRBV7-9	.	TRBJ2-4	.	CASSFGTGIARNF
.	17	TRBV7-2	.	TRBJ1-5	TGTGCCAGCAGCTTAAGGGGGGGTGTCCTTAGCAATCAGCCCCAGCATTTT	CASSLRGGVLSNQPQHF
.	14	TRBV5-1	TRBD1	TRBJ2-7	TGCGCCAGCAGCCCGCTACAGGGGTTCTACGAGCAGTACTTC	CASSPLQGFYEQYF
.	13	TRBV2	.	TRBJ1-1	TGTGCCAGCAAGGAGGGTGTGTGGACTGAAGCTTTCTTT	CASKEGVWTEAFF
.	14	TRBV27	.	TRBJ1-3	TGTGCCAGCAGTGTGGACTCGGGCTGGAACACCATATATTTT	CASSVDSGWNTIYF
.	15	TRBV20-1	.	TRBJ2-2	TGCAGTGCTAGTTCGGGTTATACGAACACCGGGGAGCTGTTTTTT	CSASSGYTNTGELFF
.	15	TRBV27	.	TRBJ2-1	TGTGCCAGCAGTTTGCGGACAAACACCTACAATGAGCAGTTCTTC	CASSLRTNTYNEQFF
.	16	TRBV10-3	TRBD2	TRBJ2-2	TGTGCCATCAGTGTGGGACTAGCGGGACCATCCGGGGAGCTGTTTTTT	CAISVGLAGPSGELFF
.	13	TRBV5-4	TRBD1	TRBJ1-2	TGTGCCAGCAGCACCTGGACAGGGGAGGGCTACACCTTC	CASSTWTGEGYTF
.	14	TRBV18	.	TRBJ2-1	TGTGCCAGCTCACTTCGAGCGGAAAACAATGAGCAGTTCTTC	CASSLRAENNEQFF
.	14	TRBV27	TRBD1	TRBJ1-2	TGTGCCAGCGGCCCAACAGGGGGTTTGAGAGGCTACACCTTC	CASGPTGGLRGYTF
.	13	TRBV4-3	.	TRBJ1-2	TGCGCCAGCAGCCAAGACTGGGCCCCTGGCTACACCTTC	CASSQDWAPGYTF